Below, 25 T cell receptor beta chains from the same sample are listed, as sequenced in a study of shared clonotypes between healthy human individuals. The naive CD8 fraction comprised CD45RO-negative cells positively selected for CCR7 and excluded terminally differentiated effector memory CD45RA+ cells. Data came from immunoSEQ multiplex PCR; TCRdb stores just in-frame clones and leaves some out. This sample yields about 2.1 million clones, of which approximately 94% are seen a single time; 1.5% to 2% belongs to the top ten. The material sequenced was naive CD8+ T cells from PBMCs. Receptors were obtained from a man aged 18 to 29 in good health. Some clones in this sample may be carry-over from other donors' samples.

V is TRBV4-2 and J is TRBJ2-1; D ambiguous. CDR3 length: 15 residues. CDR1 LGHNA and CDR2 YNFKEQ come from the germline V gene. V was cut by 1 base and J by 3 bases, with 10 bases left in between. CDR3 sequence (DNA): TGTGCCAGCAGCCAAGGGGTCGAAGTCTACAATGAGCAGTTCTTC. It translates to CASSQGVEVYNEQFF.

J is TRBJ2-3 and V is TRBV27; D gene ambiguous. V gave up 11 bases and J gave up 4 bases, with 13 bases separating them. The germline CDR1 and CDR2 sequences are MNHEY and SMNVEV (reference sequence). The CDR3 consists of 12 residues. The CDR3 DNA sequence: TGTGCCGCATTGAAATACCCAGATACGCAGTATTTT. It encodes CAALKYPDTQYF.

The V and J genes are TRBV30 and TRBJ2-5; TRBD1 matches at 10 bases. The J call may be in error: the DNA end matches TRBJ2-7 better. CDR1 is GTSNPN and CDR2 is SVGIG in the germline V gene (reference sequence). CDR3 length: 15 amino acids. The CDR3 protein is CAWRLRTGGSYEQYF. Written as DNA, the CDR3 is TGTGCCTGGAGACTACGGACAGGGGGCTCCTACGAGCAGTACTTC.

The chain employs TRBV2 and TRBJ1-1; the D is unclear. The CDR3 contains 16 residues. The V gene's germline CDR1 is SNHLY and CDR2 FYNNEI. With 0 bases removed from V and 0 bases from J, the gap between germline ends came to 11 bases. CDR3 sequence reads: CASSEAKRLMNTEAFF. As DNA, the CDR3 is TGTGCCAGCAGTGAAGCAAAAAGGCTCATGAACACTGAAGCTTTCTTT.

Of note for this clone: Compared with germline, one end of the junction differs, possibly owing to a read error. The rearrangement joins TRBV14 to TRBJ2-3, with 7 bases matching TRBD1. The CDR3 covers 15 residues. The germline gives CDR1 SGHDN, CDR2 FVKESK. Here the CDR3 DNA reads TGTGCCAGCAGCGAAGACAGGGATTACACAGATACGCAGTATTTT. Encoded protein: CASSEDRDYTDTQYF.

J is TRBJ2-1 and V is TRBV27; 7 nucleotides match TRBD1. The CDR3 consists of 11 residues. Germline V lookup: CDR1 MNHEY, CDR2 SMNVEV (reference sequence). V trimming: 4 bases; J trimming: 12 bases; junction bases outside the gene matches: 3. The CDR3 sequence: CASSSTGLQFF. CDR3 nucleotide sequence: TGTGCCAGCAGTTCGACAGGGTTGCAGTTCTTC.

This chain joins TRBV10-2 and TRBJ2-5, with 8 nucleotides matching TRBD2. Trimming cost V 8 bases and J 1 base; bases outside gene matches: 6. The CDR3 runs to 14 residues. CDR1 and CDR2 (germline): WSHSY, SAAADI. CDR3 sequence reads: CASRSGDLQETQYF. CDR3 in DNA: TGCGCCAGCCGTAGCGGGGACCTCCAAGAGACCCAGTACTTC.

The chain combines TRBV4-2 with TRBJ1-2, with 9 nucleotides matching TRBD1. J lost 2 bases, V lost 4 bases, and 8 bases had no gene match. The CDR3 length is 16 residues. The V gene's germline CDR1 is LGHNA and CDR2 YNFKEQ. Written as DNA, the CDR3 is TGTGCCAGCAGCCTCCTGGGACAGGGAAGGAACTATGGCTACACCTTC. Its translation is CASSLLGQGRNYGYTF.

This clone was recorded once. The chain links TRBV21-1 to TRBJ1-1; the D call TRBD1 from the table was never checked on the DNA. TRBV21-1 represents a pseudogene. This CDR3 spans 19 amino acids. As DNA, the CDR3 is TGTGCCAGCAGCAAATACCAGGGCAGGAGCCACCTCCCAAACACTGAAGCTTTCTTT. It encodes CASSKYQGRSHLPNTEAFF.

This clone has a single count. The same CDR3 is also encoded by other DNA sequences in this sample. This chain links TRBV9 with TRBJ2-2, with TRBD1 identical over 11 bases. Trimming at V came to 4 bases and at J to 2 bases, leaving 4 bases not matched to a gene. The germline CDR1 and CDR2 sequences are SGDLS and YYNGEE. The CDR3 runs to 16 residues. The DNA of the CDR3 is TGTGCCAGCAGCACCCGGACAGGGGGCAACACCGGGGAGCTGTTTTTT. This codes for CASSTRTGGNTGELFF. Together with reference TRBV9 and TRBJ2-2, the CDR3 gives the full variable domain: DSGVTQTPKHLITATGQRVTLRCSPRSGDLSVYWYQQSLDQGLQFLIQYYNGEERAKGNILERFSAQQFPDLHSELNLSSLELGDSALYFCASSTRTGGNTGELFFGEGSRLTVL.

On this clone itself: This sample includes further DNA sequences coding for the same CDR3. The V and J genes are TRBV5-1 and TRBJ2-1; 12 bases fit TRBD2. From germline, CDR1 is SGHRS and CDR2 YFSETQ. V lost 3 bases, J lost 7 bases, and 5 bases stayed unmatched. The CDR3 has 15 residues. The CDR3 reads CASSSGLAGYNEQFF. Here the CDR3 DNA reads TGCGCCAGCAGCTCTGGACTAGCGGGATATAATGAGCAGTTCTTC.

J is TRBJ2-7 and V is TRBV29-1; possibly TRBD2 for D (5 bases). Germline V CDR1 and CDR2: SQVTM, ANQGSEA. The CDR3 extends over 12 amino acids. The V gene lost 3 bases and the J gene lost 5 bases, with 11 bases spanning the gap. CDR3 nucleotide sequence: TGCAGCGTTGAGGACGGGGTCAACGAGCAGTACTTC. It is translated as CSVEDGVNEQYF.

CDR3 in amino acids: CASDNRGRTSYEQYF. CDR3 coding DNA: TGCGCCAGCGATAACAGGGGAAGAACTTCCTACGAGCAGTACTTC. This sequence joins TRBV4-1 and TRBJ2-7, with 7 bases fitting TRBD1. This CDR3 has 15 amino acids. Germline V gene data show CDR1 as MGHRA and CDR2 as YSYEKL. The V gene end was trimmed by 8 bases and the J gene end by 1 base; junction bases not matched to a gene: 11.

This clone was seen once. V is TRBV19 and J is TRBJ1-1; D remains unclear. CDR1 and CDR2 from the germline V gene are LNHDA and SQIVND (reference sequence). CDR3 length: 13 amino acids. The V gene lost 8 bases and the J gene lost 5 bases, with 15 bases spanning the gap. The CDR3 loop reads CASDDPLWTEAFF. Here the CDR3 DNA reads TGTGCCAGTGACGACCCCCTCTGGACTGAAGCTTTCTTT.

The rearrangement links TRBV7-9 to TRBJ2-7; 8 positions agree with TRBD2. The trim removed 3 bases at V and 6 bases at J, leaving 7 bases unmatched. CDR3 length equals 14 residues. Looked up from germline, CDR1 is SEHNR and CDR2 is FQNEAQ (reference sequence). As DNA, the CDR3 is TGTGCCAGCAGCTTTGTCGGGAGGGCCGTCGAGCAGTACTTC. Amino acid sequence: CASSFVGRAVEQYF. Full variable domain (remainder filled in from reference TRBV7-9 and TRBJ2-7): DTGVSQNPRHKITKRGQNVTFRCDPISEHNRLYWYRQTLGQGPEFLTYFQNEAQLEKSRLLSDRFSAERPKGSFSTLEIQRTEQGDSAMYLCASSFVGRAVEQYFGPGTRLTVT.

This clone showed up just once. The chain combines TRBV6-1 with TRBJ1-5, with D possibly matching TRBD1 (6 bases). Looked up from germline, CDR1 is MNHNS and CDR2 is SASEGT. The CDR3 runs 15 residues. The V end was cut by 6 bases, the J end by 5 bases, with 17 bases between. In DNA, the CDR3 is TGTGCCAGCAGCCAAAGGGGGGGAATCTATCAGCCCCAGCATTTT. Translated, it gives CASSQRGGIYQPQHF.

Written as DNA, the CDR3 is TGTGCCGGGGGGCAGGACTCCTACGAGCAGTACTTC. It codes for CAGGQDSYEQYF. The chain links TRBV10-3 to TRBJ2-7; perhaps D is TRBD1 or TRBD2 (6 bases each). The germline gives CDR1 ENHRY, CDR2 SYGVKD. The ends were cut back, 11 bases at V and 0 bases at J, with 11 bases in the middle. The CDR3 is 12 residues long.

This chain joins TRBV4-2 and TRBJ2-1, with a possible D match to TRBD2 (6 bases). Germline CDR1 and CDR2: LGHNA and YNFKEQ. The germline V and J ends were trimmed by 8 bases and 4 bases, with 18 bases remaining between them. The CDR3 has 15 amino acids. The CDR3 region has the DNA TGTGCCAGCGGGCCTAGACTAGTAGGGTACAATGAGCAGTTCTTC. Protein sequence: CASGPRLVGYNEQFF.

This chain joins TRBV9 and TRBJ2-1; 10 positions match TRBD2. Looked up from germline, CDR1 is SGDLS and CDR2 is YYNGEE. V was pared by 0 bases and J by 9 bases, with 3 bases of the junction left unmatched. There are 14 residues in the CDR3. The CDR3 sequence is CASSVALAGAEQFF. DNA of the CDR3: TGTGCCAGCAGCGTAGCTCTAGCGGGAGCTGAGCAGTTCTTC.

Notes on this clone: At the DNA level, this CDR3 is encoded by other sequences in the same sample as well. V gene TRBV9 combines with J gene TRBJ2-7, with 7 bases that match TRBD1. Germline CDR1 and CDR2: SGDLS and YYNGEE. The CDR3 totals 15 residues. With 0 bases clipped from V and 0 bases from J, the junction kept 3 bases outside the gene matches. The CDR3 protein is CASSVGDRPSYEQYF. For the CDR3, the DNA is TGTGCCAGCAGCGTAGGGGACAGACCCTCCTACGAGCAGTACTTC.

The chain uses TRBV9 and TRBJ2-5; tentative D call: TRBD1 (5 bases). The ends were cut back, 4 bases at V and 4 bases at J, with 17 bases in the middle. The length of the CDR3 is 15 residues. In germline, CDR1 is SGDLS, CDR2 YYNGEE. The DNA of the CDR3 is TGTGCCAGCAGCTCCAGTTTAGGGGTGCGAGAGACCCAGTACTTC. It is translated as CASSSSLGVRETQYF.

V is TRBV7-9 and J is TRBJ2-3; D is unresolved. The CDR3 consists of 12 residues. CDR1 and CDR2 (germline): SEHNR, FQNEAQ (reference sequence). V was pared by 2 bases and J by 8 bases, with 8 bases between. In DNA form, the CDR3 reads TGTGCCAGCAGCTTATCATCCTTTACGCAGTATTTT. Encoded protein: CASSLSSFTQYF. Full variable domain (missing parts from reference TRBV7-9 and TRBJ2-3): DTGVSQNPRHKITKRGQNVTFRCDPISEHNRLYWYRQTLGQGPEFLTYFQNEAQLEKSRLLSDRFSAERPKGSFSTLEIQRTEQGDSAMYLCASSLSSFTQYFGPGTRLTVL.

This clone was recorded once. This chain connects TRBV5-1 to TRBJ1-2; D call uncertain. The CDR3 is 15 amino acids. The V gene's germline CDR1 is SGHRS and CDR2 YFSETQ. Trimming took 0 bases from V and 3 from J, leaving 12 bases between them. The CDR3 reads CASSLVLGRDYGYTF. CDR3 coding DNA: TGCGCCAGCAGCTTGGTTTTAGGAAGAGACTATGGCTACACCTTC.

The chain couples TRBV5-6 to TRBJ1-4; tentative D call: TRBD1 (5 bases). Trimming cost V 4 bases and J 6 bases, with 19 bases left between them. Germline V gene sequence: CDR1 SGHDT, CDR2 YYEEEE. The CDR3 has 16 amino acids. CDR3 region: CASSPDGGLLDEKLFF. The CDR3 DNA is TGTGCCAGCAGCCCGGACGGGGGATTGCTTGATGAAAAACTGTTTTTT.

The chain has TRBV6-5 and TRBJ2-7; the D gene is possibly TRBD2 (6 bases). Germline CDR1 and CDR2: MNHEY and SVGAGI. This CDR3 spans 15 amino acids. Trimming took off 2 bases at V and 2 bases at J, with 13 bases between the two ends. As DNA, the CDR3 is TGTGCCAGCAGTTACGCGGCTAGCGCCCCCTACGAGCAGTACTTC. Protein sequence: CASSYAASAPYEQYF.